The present entry profiles one TCR beta chain with its context. Its antigen is undetermined. The template for TCR beta VDJ and CDR3 sequence profiling was genomic DNA. TCRdb used MiXCR to reprocess the reads, holding one entry per CDR3 protein. The sample holds 150,000 to 200,000 distinct CDR3 sequences, roughly 64% seen once. The entry originates in a study of CD8+CD57+ T cells in acquired aplastic anemia. Looking at the study overall: On average, sorted CD4+ and CD8+ cells gave 3.2 ug of DNA.

V lost 1 base and J lost 4, with 11 bases in between. The CDR3 covers 14 residues. Per the germline V gene, CDR1 is SGHTA and CDR2 is FQGNSA. Study-wide results and limits: Fewer than 35 sequences, all CD8+ CDR3, were shared between patients and controls.

The gene calls are TRBV7-2 and TRBJ2-7; D is unclear. What was sequenced was sorted CD4+, CD8+, or CD8+CD57+ T cells (not recorded which) from PBMCs. This TCR was recovered from a human donor with severe aplastic anemia or a healthy control (not recorded which). This CDR3 is CASSLGQQTYEQYF. The CDR3 DNA reads as TGTGCCAGCAGCTTAGGGCAGCAGACTTACGAGCAGTACTTC.